This note documents a single TCR beta chain sequence. Its antigen is unknown. TCRdb redid the calling of the reads with MiXCR, one entry per CDR3 protein. The sample gives roughly 280,000 distinct CDR3 sequences, approximately 15% of which show up once; about 8.7% is in the top ten. The sample comes from a study of T cell repertoires in cytomegalovirus infection. For the study at large: Both CMV infection and a matching HLA type were indicated by public TCR beta signatures. Study-wide results and limits: HLA-C-restricted CMV clonotypes gave the most frequent clonotype in two of eight donors.

V lost 3 bases, J lost 10 bases, and 22 bases lay in between. This CDR3 has 17 amino acids. The TCR originated in a human donor in good health (CMV status not recorded). Some clones in this sample may be carry-over from other donors' samples. The sequenced material came from PBMCs. The V call is TRBV12-3 or TRBV12-4, the J call TRBJ1-6; D not certain. The CDR3 nucleotides read TGTGCCAGCAGTTTTGGTCTAGGGCCCGCCCTGGGATCACCCCTCCACTTT. It yields the protein CASSFGLGPALGSPLHF.